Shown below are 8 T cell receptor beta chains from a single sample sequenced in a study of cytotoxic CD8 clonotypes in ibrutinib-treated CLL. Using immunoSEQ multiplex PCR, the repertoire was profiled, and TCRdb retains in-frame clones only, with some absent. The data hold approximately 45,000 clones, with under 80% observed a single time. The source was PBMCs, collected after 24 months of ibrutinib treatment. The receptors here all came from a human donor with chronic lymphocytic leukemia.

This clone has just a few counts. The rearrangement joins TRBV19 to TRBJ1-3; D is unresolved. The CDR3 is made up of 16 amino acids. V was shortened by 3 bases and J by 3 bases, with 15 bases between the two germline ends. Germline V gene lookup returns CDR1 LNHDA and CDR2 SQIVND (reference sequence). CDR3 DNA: TGTGCCAGTAGTATTCTCGAGGGAGAAATTGGAAACACCATATATTTT. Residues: CASSILEGEIGNTIYF.

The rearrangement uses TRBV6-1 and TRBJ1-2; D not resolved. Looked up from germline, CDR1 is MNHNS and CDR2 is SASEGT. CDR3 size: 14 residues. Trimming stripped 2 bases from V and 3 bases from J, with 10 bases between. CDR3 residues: CASSEQKGDYGYTF. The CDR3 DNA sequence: TGTGCCAGCAGTGAACAAAAAGGAGACTATGGCTACACCTTC.

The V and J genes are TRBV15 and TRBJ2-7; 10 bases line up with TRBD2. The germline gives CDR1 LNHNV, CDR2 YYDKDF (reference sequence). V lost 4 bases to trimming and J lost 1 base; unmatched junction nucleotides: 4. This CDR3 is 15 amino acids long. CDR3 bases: TGTGCCACCAGCATGATAGCGGGGGGTTCCTACGAGCAGTACTTC. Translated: CATSMIAGGSYEQYF.

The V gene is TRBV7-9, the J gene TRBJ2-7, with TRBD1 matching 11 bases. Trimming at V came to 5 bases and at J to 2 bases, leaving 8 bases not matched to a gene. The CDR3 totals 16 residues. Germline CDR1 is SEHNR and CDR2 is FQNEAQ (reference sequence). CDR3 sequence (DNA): TGTGCCAGCAGCGCATTAGGGGGACAGGGGGCCTACGAGCAGTACTTC. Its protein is CASSALGGQGAYEQYF.

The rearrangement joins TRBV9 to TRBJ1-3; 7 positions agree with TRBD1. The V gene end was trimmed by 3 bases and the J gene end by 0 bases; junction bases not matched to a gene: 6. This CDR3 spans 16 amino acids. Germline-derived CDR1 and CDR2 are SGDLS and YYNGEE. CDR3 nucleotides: TGTGCCAGCAGCGGGGGACAGTTGAGCTCTGGAAACACCATATATTTT. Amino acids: CASSGGQLSSGNTIYF.

The CDR3 region is CASSGRTEAFF. The CDR3 coding sequence is TGTGCCAGTAGTGGGAGGACTGAAGCTTTCTTT. The rearrangement uses TRBV19 and TRBJ1-1; D remains unclear. V gave up 5 bases and J gave up 5 bases, with 6 bases separating them. This CDR3 has 11 residues. Germline loops: CDR1 LNHDA, CDR2 SQIVND (reference sequence).

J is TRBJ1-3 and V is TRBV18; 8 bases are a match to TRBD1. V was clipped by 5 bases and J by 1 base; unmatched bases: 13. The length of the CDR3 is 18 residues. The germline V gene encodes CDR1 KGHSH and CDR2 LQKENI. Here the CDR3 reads CASSDIRTGHLSGNTIYF. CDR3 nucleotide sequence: TGTGCCAGCTCAGATATTCGGACAGGGCACCTTTCTGGAAACACCATATATTTT.

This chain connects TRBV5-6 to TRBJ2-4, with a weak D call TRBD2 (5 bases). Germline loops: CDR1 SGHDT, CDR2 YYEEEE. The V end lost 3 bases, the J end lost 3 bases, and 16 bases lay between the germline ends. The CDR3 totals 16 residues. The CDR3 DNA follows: TGTGCCAGCAGCTCCGGACTCTCGGCGGGCAAAAACATTCAGTACTTC. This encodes CASSSGLSAGKNIQYF.